This T cell receptor beta chain was recorded in a study of metastatic and nonmetastatic thyroid tumors. Looking at the study overall: A comparison of repertoires was made across blood and tumor or nodule tissue from malignant and benign thyroid patients.

The CDR3 consists of 14 residues. Trimming left V 5 bases short and J 6 bases short, with 17 bases between. The germline CDR1 and CDR2 sequences are SGHTA and FQGNSA. TCRdb re-called the PCR reads with MiXCR. The table lists some 17,000 clones, less than 25% of them singletons. All patients were treatment-naive before thyroid surgery. Within the sample, this clone is medium-sized. Its antigen remains unidentified. Study-level points and caveats: A significant increase in TCR beta diversity was reportedly seen in malignant thyroid tumors relative to benign nodules, in blood and tumor.

V gene TRBV7-2 combines with J gene TRBJ2-7, with D perhaps matching TRBD1 (7 bases). This TCR derives from a female donor with papillary thyroid cancer or a benign thyroid nodule (not recorded which). Some clones in this sample may be carry-over from other donors' samples. The sample taken for sequencing was adjacent normal tissue. The CDR3 sequence is CASSLDRLGGEQYF. DNA for the CDR3: TGTGCCAGCAGCCTGGACAGGTTGGGAGGCGAGCAGTACTTC.